Shown below are 8 T cell receptor beta chains from a single sample sequenced in a study of cytomegalovirus exposure and HLA in healthy donors. Primers: 60 Vbeta forward and 13 Jbeta reverse. This table comes from immunoSEQ multiplex PCR, and its TCRdb copy is limited to in-frame clones, with some not included. The sample holds approximately 120,000 clones, 65% to 80% seen once. Sequenced input: PBMCs. These receptors were collected from a man in his forties or fifties in good health and CMV-seropositive.

This chain connects TRBV27 to TRBJ1-2; 9 nucleotides match TRBD1. The germline V gene encodes CDR1 MNHEY and CDR2 SMNVEV (reference sequence). This CDR3 contains 14 residues. Trimming at V came to 5 bases and at J to 7 bases, leaving 8 bases not matched to a gene. The chain's CDR3 is CASSLGQGIGGYTF. The CDR3 bases are TGTGCCAGCAGTCTCGGACAGGGGATAGGTGGCTACACCTTC.

The J gene is TRBJ1-5, the V gene TRBV7-2, with D uncertain. This CDR3 is built from 14 residues. The V and J ends lost 5 bases and 2 bases respectively, with 10 bases between them. Germline loops: CDR1 SGHTA, CDR2 FQGNSA. The CDR3 DNA reads TGTGCCAGCAGCCTTTTTGAGGGCAATCAGCCCCAGCATTTT. Protein: CASSLFEGNQPQHF. The full variable domain, with the rest looked up from reference TRBV7-2 and TRBJ1-5, is GAGVSQSPSNKVTEKGKDVELRCDPISGHTALYWYRQSLGQGLEFLIYFQGNSAPDKSGLPSDRFSAERTGGSVSTLTIQRTQQEDSAVYLCASSLFEGNQPQHFGDGTRLSIL.

The chain uses TRBV5-1 and TRBJ2-5; TRBD2 matches at 10 bases. The V segment lost 0 bases and the J segment 2 bases; nucleotides outside the gene matches: 1. The CDR3 loop spans 15 amino acids. CDR1 SGHRS and CDR2 YFSETQ come from the germline V gene. CDR3 nucleotide sequence: TGCGCCAGCAGCTTGGTAGCGGGGGGTCAAGAGACCCAGTACTTC. It yields the protein CASSLVAGGQETQYF.

The J gene is TRBJ1-5, the V gene TRBV9, with D perhaps matching TRBD1 (5 bases). This CDR3 contains 13 residues. Germline V gene sequence: CDR1 SGDLS, CDR2 YYNGEE. The germline V and J ends were trimmed by 4 bases and 3 bases, with 8 bases remaining between them. The CDR3 loop is CASSPGFNQPQHF. The CDR3 nucleotides read TGTGCCAGCAGCCCAGGGTTCAATCAGCCCCAGCATTTT.

This clone was seen only a few times. The V and J genes are TRBV7-2 and TRBJ2-2; 7 positions match TRBD1. The trim removed 5 bases at V and 1 base at J, leaving 7 bases unmatched. The CDR3 covers 16 residues. The germline CDR1 and CDR2 sequences are SGHTA and FQGNSA. The CDR3 spells CASSRGTAMNTGELFF. The CDR3 region has the DNA TGTGCCAGCAGCAGAGGGACAGCCATGAACACCGGGGAGCTGTTTTTT.

The genes are TRBV9 and TRBJ2-3; 11 bases match TRBD2. The CDR3 covers 15 residues. Looked up from germline, CDR1 is SGDLS and CDR2 is YYNGEE. The junction had 5 bases not matched to a gene; V was cut back by 3 bases and J by 5 bases. The CDR3 loop reads CASSELTSGGDTQYF. CDR3 DNA: TGTGCCAGCAGCGAGTTAACTAGCGGGGGAGATACGCAGTATTTT.

The chain links TRBV19 to TRBJ1-5; the D gene is possibly TRBD1 (5 bases). The CDR3 length is 15 residues. CDR1 and CDR2 from the germline V gene are LNHDA and SQIVND (reference sequence). Trimming removed 1 base from V and 3 bases from J, with 10 bases in between. The CDR3 reads CASSIVRQPNQPQHF. CDR3 coding DNA: TGTGCCAGTAGTATAGTCCGACAGCCCAATCAGCCCCAGCATTTT. Filled out from reference TRBV19 and TRBJ1-5, the complete variable domain reads DGGITQSPKYLFRKEGQNVTLSCEQNLNHDAMYWYRQDPGQGLRLIYYSQIVNDFQKGDIAEGYSVSREKKESFPLTVTSAQKNPTAFYLCASSIVRQPNQPQHFGDGTRLSIL.

With respect to this clone: At one end the junction does not follow the germline gene, possibly because of a read error. The chain combines TRBV27 with TRBJ2-3; tentatively, D is TRBD1 (5 bases). CDR1 is MNHEY and CDR2 is SMNVEV in the germline V gene (reference sequence). There are 13 residues in the CDR3. CDR3 sequence: CAIPNHFRDNRDF. As DNA, the CDR3 is TGTGCCATCCCGAATCATTTCAGGGATAATAGGGATTTT.